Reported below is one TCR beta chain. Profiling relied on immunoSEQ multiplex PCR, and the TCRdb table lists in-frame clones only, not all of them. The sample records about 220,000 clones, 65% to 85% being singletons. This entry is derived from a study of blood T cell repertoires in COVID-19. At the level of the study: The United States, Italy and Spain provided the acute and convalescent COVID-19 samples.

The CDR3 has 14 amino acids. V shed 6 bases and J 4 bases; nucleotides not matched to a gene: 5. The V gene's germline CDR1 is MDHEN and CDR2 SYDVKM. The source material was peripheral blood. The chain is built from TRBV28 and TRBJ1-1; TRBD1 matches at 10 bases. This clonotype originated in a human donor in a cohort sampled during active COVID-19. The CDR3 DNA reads TGTGCCAGCAGCCGGACAGGGGGAGGCACTGAAGCTTTCTTT. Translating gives CASSRTGGGTEAFF.